This TCR beta chain was recorded in a study of OX40 agonist ivuxolimab in advanced cancers. Study-wide context: Patients were dosed with the agonistic anti-OX40 (CD134) antibody ivuxolimab.

Study-level points and caveats: At 0.1 to 3.0 mg/kg, clonal expansion of CD4+ and CD8+ blood T cells had occurred by week 6.

The assay was immunoSEQ multiplex PCR, and TCRdb's table has in-frame clones only and misses some. The data contain approximately 70,000 clones, approximately 86% of them singletons. Regarding this clone: The target antigen is unknown.

This CDR3 is 15 amino acids long. Germline lookup yields CDR1 MDHEN and CDR2 SYDVKM. The V and J ends lost 6 bases and 0 bases respectively, with 14 bases between them. This TCR was recovered from an adult with an advanced solid tumor such as melanoma, head and neck, liver or kidney cancer. The rearrangement links TRBV28 to TRBJ1-1; no clear D gene. Sequencing used CD4+ or CD8+ T cells sorted from blood, obtained in a trial of the OX40 agonist ivuxolimab. The CDR3 loop is CASSGVENMNTEAFF. DNA of the CDR3: TGTGCCAGCAGCGGGGTTGAGAACATGAACACTGAAGCTTTCTTT.